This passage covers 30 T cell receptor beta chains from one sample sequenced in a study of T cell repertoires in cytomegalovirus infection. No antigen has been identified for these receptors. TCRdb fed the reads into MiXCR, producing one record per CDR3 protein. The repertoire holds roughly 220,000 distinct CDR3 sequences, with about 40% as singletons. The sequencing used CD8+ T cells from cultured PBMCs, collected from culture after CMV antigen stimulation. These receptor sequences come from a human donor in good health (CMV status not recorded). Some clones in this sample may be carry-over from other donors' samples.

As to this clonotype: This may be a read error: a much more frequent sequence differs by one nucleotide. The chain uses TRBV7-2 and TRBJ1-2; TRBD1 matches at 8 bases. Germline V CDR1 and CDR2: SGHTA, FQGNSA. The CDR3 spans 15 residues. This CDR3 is CARSSGQGRLGIYTF. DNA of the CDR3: TGTGCCAGAAGCTCTGGACAGGGTCGCCTAGGGATATACACCTTC. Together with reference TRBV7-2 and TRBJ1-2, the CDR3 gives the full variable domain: GAGVSQSPSNKVTEKGKDVELRCDPISGHTALYWYRQSLGQGLEFLIYFQGNSAPDKSGLPSDRFSAERTGGSVSTLTIQRTQQEDSAVYLCARSSGQGRLGIYTFGSGTRLTVV.

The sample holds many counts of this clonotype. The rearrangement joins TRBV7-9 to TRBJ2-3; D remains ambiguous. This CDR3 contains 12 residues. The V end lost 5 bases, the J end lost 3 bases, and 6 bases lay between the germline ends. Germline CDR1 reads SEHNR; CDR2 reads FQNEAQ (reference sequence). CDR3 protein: CASSPGTDTQYF. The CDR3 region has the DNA TGTGCCAGCAGCCCGGGTACAGATACGCAGTATTTT.

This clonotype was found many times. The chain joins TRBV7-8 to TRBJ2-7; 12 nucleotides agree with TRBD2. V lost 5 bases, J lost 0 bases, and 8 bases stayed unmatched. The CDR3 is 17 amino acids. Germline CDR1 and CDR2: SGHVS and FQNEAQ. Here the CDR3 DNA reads TGTGCCAGCAGCCCCGGACTAGCGGGGCCTAGCTCCTACGAGCAGTACTTC. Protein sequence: CASSPGLAGPSSYEQYF.

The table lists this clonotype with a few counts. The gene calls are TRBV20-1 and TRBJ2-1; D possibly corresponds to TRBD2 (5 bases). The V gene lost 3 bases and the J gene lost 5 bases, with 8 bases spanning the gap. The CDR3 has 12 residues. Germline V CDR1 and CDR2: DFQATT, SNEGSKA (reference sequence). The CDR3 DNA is TGCAGTGCTAGGGAAGCGGACAATGAGCAGTTCTTC. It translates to CSAREADNEQFF.

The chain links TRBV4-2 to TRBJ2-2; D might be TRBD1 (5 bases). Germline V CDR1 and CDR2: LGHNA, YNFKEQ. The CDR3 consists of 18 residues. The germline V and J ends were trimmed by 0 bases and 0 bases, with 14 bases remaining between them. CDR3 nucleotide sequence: TGTGCCAGCAGCCAAGAATTCCCCCGGACAACGAACACCGGGGAGCTGTTTTTT. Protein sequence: CASSQEFPRTTNTGELFF.

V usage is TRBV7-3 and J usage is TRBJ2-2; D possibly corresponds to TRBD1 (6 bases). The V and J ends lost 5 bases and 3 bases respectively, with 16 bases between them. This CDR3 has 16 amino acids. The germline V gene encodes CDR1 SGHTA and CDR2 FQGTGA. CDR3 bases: TGTGCCAGCAGCCCCTCGACAGGTCCTCACACCGGGGAGCTGTTTTTT. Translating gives CASSPSTGPHTGELFF.

The chain's CDR3 is CASKPRDRTSGANVLTF. The CDR3 DNA reads TGTGCCAGTAAACCGCGGGACCGAACCTCTGGGGCCAACGTCCTGACTTTC. V gene TRBV19 combines with J gene TRBJ2-6; possible D gene TRBD2, 6 bases. V was cut by 7 bases and J by 0 bases, with 16 bases left in between. The length of the CDR3 is 17 residues. The germline V gene encodes CDR1 LNHDA and CDR2 SQIVND (reference sequence). Full variable domain (remainder filled in from reference TRBV19 and TRBJ2-6): DGGITQSPKYLFRKEGQNVTLSCEQNLNHDAMYWYRQDPGQGLRLIYYSQIVNDFQKGDIAEGYSVSREKKESFPLTVTSAQKNPTAFYLCASKPRDRTSGANVLTFGAGSRLTVL.

This chain's CDR3 is CASSQWRAQPQHF. As DNA, the CDR3 is TGTGCCAGCAGCCAGTGGAGGGCCCAGCCCCAGCATTTT. The V gene is TRBV7-6, the J gene TRBJ1-5; D is ambiguous. Germline-derived CDR1 and CDR2 are SGHVS and FNYEAQ. The V gene lost 5 bases and the J gene lost 7 bases, with 12 bases spanning the gap. This CDR3 region has 13 residues.

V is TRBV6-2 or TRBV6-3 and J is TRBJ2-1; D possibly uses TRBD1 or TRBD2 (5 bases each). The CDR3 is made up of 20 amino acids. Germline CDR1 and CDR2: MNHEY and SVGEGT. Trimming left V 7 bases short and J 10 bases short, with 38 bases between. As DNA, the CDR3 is TGTGCCAGCACTTGGGGGAAGGGGCGCGCCACGGCCGAATCCTGGTCCGAGCAGTTCTTC. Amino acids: CASTWGKGRATAESWSEQFF.

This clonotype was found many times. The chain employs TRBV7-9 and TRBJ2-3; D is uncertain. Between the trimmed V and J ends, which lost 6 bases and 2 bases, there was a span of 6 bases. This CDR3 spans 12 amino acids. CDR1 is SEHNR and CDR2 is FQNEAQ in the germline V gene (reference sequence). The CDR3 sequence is CASSSLTDTQYF. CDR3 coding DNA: TGTGCCAGCAGTTCCCTCACAGATACGCAGTATTTT.

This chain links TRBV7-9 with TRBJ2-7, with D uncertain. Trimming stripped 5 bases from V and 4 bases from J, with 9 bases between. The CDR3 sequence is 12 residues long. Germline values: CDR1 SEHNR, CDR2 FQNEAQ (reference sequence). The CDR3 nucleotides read TGTGCCAGCAGCACTACCCCATACGAGCAGTACTTC. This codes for CASSTTPYEQYF.

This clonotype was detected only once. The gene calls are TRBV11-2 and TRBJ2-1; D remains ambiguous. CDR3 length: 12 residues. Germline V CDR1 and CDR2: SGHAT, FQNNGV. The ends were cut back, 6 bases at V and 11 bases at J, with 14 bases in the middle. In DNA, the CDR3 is TGTGCCAGCAGTACCTTCCATGTAAAGCAGTTCTTC. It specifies CASSTFHVKQFF.

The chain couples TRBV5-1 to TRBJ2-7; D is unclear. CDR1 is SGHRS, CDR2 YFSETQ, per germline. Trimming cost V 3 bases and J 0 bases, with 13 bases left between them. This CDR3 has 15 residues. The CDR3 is CASSSPHRSSYEQYF. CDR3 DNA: TGCGCCAGCAGCTCACCGCACAGAAGCTCCTACGAGCAGTACTTC.

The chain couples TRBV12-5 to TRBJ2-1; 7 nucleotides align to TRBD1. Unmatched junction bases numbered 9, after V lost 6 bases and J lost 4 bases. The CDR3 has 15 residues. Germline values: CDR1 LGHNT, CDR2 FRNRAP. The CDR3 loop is CASGDPGQIYNEQFF. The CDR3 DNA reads TGTGCTAGTGGCGATCCGGGACAGATATACAATGAGCAGTTCTTC.

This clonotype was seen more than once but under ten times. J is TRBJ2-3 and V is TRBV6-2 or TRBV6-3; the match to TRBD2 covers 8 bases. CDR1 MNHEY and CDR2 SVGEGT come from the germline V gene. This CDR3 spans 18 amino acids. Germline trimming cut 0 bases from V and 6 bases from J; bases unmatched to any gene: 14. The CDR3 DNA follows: TGTGCCAGCAGTTACTCGATGGAGGTTAGCGGGACGTGGGATACGCAGTATTTT. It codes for CASSYSMEVSGTWDTQYF.

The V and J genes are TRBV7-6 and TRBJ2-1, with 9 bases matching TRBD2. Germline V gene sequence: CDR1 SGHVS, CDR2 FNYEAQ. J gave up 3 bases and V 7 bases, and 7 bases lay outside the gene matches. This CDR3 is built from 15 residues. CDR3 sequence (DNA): TGTGCCAGCATCAGCGGGGGGCCTCTCTACAATGAGCAGTTCTTC. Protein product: CASISGGPLYNEQFF.

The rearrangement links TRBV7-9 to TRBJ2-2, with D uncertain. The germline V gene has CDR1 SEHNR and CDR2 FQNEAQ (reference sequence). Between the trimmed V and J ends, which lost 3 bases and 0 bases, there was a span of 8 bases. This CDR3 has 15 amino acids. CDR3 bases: TGTGCCAGCAGCTTTGGTGGACCGAACACCGGGGAGCTGTTTTTT. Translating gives CASSFGGPNTGELFF.

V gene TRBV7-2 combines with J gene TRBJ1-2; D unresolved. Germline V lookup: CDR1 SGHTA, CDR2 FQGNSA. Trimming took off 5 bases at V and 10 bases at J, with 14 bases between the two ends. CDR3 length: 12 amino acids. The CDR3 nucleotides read TGTGCCAGCAGCGTTTACGGCTTTGCCTACACCTTC. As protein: CASSVYGFAYTF. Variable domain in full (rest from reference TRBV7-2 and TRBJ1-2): GAGVSQSPSNKVTEKGKDVELRCDPISGHTALYWYRQSLGQGLEFLIYFQGNSAPDKSGLPSDRFSAERTGGSVSTLTIQRTQQEDSAVYLCASSVYGFAYTFGSGTRLTVV.

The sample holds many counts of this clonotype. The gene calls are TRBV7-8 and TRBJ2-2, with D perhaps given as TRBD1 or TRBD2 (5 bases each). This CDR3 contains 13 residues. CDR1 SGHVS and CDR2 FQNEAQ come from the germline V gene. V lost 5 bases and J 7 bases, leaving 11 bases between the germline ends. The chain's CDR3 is CASSPRGIGELFF. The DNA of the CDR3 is TGTGCCAGCAGCCCACGGGGCATCGGGGAGCTGTTTTTT.

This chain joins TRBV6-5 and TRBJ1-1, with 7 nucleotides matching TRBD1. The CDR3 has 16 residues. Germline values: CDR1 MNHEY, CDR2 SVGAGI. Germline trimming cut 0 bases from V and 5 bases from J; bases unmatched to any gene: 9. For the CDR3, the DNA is TGTGCCAGCAGTTACTCCGCACCCTCAGGGGGAACTGAAGCTTTCTTT. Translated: CASSYSAPSGGTEAFF.

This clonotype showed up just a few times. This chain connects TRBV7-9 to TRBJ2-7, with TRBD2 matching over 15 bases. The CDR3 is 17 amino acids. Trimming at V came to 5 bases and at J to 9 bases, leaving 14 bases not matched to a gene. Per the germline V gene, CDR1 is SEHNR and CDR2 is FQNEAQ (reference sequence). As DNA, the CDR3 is TGTGCCAGCAGCCCCCCCCCCGGGACTAGCGGGAGGTTCCGGCAGTACTTC. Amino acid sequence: CASSPPPGTSGRFRQYF.

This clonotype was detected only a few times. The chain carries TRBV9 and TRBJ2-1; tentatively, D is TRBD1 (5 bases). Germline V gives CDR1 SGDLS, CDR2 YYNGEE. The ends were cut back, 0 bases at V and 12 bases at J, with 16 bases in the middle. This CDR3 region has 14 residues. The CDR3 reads CASSVDDSEDGQFF. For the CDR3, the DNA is TGTGCCAGCAGCGTAGACGACAGCGAGGATGGGCAGTTCTTC.

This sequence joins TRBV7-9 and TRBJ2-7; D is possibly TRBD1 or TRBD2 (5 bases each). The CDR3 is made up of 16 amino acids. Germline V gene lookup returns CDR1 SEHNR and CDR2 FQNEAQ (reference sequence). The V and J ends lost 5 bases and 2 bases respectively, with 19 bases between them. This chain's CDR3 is CASSGQSRDGPYEQYF. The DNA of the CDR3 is TGTGCCAGCAGCGGGCAGTCTCGGGACGGACCCTACGAGCAGTACTTC.

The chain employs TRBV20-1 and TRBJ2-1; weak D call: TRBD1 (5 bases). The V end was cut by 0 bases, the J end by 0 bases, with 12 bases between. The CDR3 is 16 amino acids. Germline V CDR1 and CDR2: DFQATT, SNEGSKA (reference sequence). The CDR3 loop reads CSARDLGASSYNEQFF. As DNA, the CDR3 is TGCAGTGCTAGAGATCTAGGGGCGAGCTCCTACAATGAGCAGTTCTTC.

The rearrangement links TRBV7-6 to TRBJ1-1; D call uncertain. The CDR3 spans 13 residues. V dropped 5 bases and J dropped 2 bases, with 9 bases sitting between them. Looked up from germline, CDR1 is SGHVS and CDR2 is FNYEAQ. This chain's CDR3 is CASSPTDNTEAFF. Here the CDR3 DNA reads TGTGCCAGCAGCCCCACAGATAACACTGAAGCTTTCTTT.

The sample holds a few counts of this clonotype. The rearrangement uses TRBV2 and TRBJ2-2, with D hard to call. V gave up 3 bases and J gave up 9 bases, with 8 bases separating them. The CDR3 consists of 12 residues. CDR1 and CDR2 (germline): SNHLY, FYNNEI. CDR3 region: CASSDMGRELFF. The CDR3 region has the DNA TGTGCCAGCAGTGACATGGGCCGGGAGCTGTTTTTT.

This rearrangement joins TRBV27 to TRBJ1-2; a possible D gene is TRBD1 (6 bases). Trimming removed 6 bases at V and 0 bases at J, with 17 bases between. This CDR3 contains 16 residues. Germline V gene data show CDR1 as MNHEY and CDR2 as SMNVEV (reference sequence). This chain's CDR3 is CASRQQGTKANYGYTF. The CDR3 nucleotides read TGTGCCAGCAGGCAACAGGGCACGAAAGCTAACTATGGCTACACCTTC.

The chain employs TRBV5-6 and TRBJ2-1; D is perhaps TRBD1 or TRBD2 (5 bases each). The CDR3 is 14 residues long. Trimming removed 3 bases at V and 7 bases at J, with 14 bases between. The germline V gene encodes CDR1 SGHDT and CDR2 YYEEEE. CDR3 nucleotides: TGTGCCAGCAGCTCCGGGGCCGGTCTGAATGAGCAGTTCTTC. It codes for CASSSGAGLNEQFF.

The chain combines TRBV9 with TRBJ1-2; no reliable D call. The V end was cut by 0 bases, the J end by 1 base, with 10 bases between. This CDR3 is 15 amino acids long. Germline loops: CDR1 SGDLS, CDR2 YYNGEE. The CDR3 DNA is TGTGCCAGCAGCGTAGTCGAAGGGAGTAACTATGGCTACACCTTC. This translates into CASSVVEGSNYGYTF.

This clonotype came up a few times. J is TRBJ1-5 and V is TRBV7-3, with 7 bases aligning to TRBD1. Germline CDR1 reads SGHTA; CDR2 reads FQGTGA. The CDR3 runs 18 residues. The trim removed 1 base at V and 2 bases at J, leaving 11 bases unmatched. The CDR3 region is CASSLSPVGQQGNQPQHF. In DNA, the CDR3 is TGTGCCAGCAGCTTAAGTCCGGTGGGACAGCAAGGCAATCAGCCCCAGCATTTT. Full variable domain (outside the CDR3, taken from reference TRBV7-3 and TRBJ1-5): GAGVSQTPSNKVTEKGKYVELRCDPISGHTALYWYRQSLGQGPEFLIYFQGTGAADDSGLPNDRFFAVRPEGSVSTLKIQRTERGDSAVYLCASSLSPVGQQGNQPQHFGDGTRLSIL.